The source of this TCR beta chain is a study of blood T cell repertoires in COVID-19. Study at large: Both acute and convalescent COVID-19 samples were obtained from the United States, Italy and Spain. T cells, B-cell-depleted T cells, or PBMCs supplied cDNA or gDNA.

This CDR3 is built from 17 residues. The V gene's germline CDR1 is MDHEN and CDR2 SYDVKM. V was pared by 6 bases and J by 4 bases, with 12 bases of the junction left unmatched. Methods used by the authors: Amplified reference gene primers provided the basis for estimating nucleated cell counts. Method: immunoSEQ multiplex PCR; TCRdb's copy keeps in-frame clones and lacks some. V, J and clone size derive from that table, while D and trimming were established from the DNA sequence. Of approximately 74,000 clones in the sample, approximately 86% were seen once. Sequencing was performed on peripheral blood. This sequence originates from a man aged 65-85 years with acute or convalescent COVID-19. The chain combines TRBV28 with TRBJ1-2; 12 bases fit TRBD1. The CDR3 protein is CASRSGTGGVLRYGYTF. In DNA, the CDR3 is TGTGCCAGCAGGTCCGGGACAGGGGGCGTTCTTCGCTATGGCTACACCTTC.